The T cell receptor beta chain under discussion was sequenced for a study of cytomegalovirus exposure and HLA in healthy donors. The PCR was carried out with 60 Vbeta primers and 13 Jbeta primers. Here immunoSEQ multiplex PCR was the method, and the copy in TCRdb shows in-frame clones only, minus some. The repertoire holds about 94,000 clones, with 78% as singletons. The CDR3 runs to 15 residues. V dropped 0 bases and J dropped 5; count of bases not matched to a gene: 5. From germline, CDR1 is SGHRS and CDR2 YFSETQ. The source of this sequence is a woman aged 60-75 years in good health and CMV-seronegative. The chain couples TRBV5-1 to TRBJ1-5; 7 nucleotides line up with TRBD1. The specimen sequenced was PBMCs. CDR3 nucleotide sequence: TGCGCCAGCAGCTTGGCCGGAGGGGGCGATCAGCCCCAGCATTTT. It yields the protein CASSLAGGGDQPQHF.